These T cell receptor beta chains were read from a single sample in a study of shared clonotypes between healthy human individuals. Assay: immunoSEQ multiplex PCR; the TCRdb copy retains only in-frame clones and omits some. This table holds about 2.2 million clones, 85% to 95% found once. The sequenced sample consisted of naive CD8+ T cells from PBMCs. These receptors all stem from a man aged 18-30 years in good health. Some clones in this sample may be carry-over from other donors' samples. Each CDR3 is given with its conserved first and last residue. Each record gives: V gene, D gene, J gene, clone size, CDR3 protein, CDR3 DNA. The D gene is left open where the match is weak. Size is stated for part of the rows, as once, few or many counts, or as a class when the clone is expanded.

V: TRBV29-1; D: -; J: TRBJ1-3; size: -; CDR3: CSVESGPGNTIYF; DNA: TGCAGCGTTGAGTCGGGGCCTGGAAACACCATATATTTT
V: TRBV19; D: -; J: TRBJ2-1; size: once; CDR3: CASSRGVYNEQFF; DNA: TGTGCCAGTAGCAGGGGAGTCTACAATGAGCAGTTCTTC
V: TRBV5-6; D: TRBD1; J: TRBJ1-1; size: -; CDR3: CASSLSTGVEAFF; DNA: TGTGCCAGCAGCTTGTCGACAGGGGTGGAAGCTTTCTTT
V: TRBV7-8; D: -; J: TRBJ2-7; size: -; CDR3: CASSTGPTYEQYF; DNA: TGTGCCAGCAGCACGGGACCAACCTACGAGCAGTACTTC
V: TRBV9; D: TRBD1; J: TRBJ2-3; size: -; CDR3: CASSVPGQGGTDTQYF; DNA: TGTGCCAGCAGCGTCCCCGGACAGGGGGGCACAGATACGCAGTATTTT
V: TRBV6-5; D: -; J: TRBJ2-1; size: -; CDR3: CASSRTDIGAQQFF; DNA: TGTGCCAGCAGCCGGACTGACATCGGGGCCCAGCAGTTCTTC
V: TRBV27; D: TRBD1; J: TRBJ1-5; size: -; CDR3: CASRPLRDSSNQPQHF; DNA: TGTGCCAGCAGGCCACTCCGGGACAGTAGCAATCAGCCCCAGCATTTT
V: TRBV27; D: -; J: TRBJ2-6; size: -; CDR3: CASSPAAAGANVLTF; DNA: TGTGCCAGCAGCCCGGCCGCTGCTGGGGCCAACGTCCTGACTTTC
V: TRBV15; D: TRBD1; J: TRBJ2-7; size: -; CDR3: CATSRVGDRRGEQYF; DNA: TGTGCCACCAGCAGGGTAGGGGACAGGAGGGGAGAGCAGTACTTC
V: TRBV7-8; D: TRBD2; J: TRBJ2-5; size: -; CDR3: CASSPGLAGVVETQYF; DNA: TGTGCCAGCAGCCCGGGACTAGCGGGAGTTGTGGAGACCCAGTACTTC
V: TRBV5-6; D: TRBD1; J: TRBJ1-1; size: -; CDR3: CASSEPGQGTEAFF; DNA: TGTGCCAGCAGCGAACCTGGACAGGGCACTGAAGCTTTCTTT
V: TRBV2; D: TRBD2; J: TRBJ2-3; size: -; CDR3: CASSEYSGLAGADTQYF; DNA: TGTGCCAGCAGTGAGTACTCGGGACTAGCGGGAGCAGATACGCAGTATTTT
V: TRBV7-6; D: -; J: TRBJ2-1; size: -; CDR3: CASSLRDNEQFF; DNA: TGTGCCAGCAGCTTAAGGGACAATGAGCAGTTCTTC
V: TRBV30; D: -; J: TRBJ2-7; size: -; CDR3: CALERSSYEQYF; DNA: TGTGCCTTGGAACGAAGTTCCTACGAGCAGTACTTC
V: TRBV16; D: -; J: TRBJ1-5; size: -; CDR3: CASSQSRSDSNQPQHF; DNA: TGTGCCAGCAGCCAATCCCGCAGTGATAGCAATCAGCCCCAGCATTTT
V: TRBV5-6; D: TRBD1; J: TRBJ1-1; size: -; CDR3: CASSWGPTGVAEAFF; DNA: TGTGCCAGCAGCTGGGGTCCCACAGGGGTGGCTGAAGCTTTCTTT
V: TRBV7-2; D: TRBD2; J: TRBJ2-7; size: -; CDR3: CASSLVGLAYEQYF; DNA: TGTGCCAGCAGCTTAGTTGGACTAGCGTACGAGCAGTACTTC
V: TRBV4-3; D: -; J: TRBJ1-2; size: -; CDR3: CASSQDIDGDYGYTF; DNA: TGCGCCAGCAGCCAAGATATTGACGGGGACTATGGCTACACCTTC
V: TRBV4-1; D: -; J: TRBJ1-2; size: few; CDR3: CASSQSPRGGYGYTF; DNA: TGCGCCAGCAGCCAATCTCCACGGGGAGGATATGGCTACACCTTC
V: TRBV6-4; D: TRBD2; J: TRBJ2-1; size: -; CDR3: CASRALAGGLYNEQFF; DNA: TGTGCCAGCAGAGCACTAGCGGGAGGACTCTACAATGAGCAGTTCTTC
V: TRBV27; D: -; J: TRBJ2-1; size: -; CDR3: CASSLVLGSGEQFF; DNA: TGTGCCAGCAGTTTAGTGCTCGGGTCGGGTGAGCAGTTCTTC
V: TRBV7-2; D: -; J: TRBJ1-2; size: -; CDR3: CASSLAQGSYGYTF; DNA: TGTGCCAGCAGCTTAGCGCAGGGAAGCTATGGCTACACCTTC
V: TRBV7-2; D: TRBD1; J: TRBJ2-7; size: -; CDR3: CASTLEGANYEQYF; DNA: TGTGCCAGCACCCTAGAGGGGGCGAACTACGAGCAGTACTTC
V: TRBV30; D: -; J: TRBJ1-2; size: -; CDR3: CAWSVSNYGYTF; DNA: TGTGCCTGGAGTGTCAGTAACTATGGCTACACCTTC
V: TRBV11-2; D: TRBD1; J: TRBJ1-1; size: -; CDR3: CASSQWDREANTEAFF; DNA: TGTGCCAGCAGCCAATGGGACAGGGAGGCGAACACTGAAGCTTTCTTT
V: TRBV7-9; D: TRBD2; J: TRBJ2-1; size: once; CDR3: CASSSGLAPHNEQFF; DNA: TGTGCCAGCAGCTCCGGACTAGCGCCACACAATGAGCAGTTCTTC
V: TRBV9; D: -; J: TRBJ2-5; size: -; CDR3: CASSVIPGVGQETQYF; DNA: TGTGCCAGCAGCGTAATTCCCGGGGTCGGGCAAGAGACCCAGTACTTC
V: TRBV5-1; D: TRBD1; J: TRBJ1-4; size: -; CDR3: CASSLGDRGYANEKLFF; DNA: TGCGCCAGCAGCTTGGGTGACAGGGGGTATGCTAATGAAAAACTGTTTTTT
V: TRBV29-1; D: -; J: TRBJ2-7; size: -; CDR3: CSVLGGSYEQYF; DNA: TGCAGCGTTCTGGGCGGCTCCTACGAGCAGTACTTC
V: TRBV28; D: TRBD1; J: TRBJ2-7; size: -; CDR3: CASRIQGATGEQYF; DNA: TGTGCCAGCAGAATCCAGGGGGCGACGGGTGAGCAGTACTTC
V: TRBV13; D: -; J: TRBJ1-2; size: once; CDR3: CASSSSATGNNYGYTF; DNA: TGTGCCAGCAGCTCCTCAGCCACAGGGAACAACTATGGCTACACCTTC
V: TRBV7-2; D: TRBD2; J: TRBJ2-1; size: -; CDR3: CASSDPPSGIEFF; DNA: TGTGCCAGCAGCGATCCTCCTAGCGGGATTGAGTTCTTC
V: TRBV28; D: TRBD2; J: TRBJ2-3; size: -; CDR3: CASSLILAGDTQYF; DNA: TGTGCCAGCAGTTTAATACTAGCGGGGGATACGCAGTATTTT
V: TRBV28; D: TRBD1; J: TRBJ1-5; size: -; CDR3: CASSFLDRGNQPQHF; DNA: TGTGCCAGCAGTTTCCTGGACAGGGGAAATCAGCCCCAGCATTTT
V: TRBV28; D: TRBD1; J: TRBJ1-5; size: once; CDR3: CASRYRGLNDGPQHF; DNA: TGTGCCAGCAGATACAGGGGGTTGAACGACGGGCCCCAGCATTTT
V: TRBV25-1; D: TRBD2; J: TRBJ2-7; size: -; CDR3: CAGLWVAGSSYEQYF; DNA: TGTGCCGGCCTTTGGGTAGCGGGTAGCTCCTACGAGCAGTACTTC
V: TRBV11-2; D: -; J: TRBJ2-7; size: -; CDR3: CASSFAGAYEQYF; DNA: TGTGCCAGCAGCTTCGCAGGGGCCTACGAGCAGTACTTC
V: TRBV11-2; D: -; J: TRBJ1-5; size: -; CDR3: CASSLDGHQPQHF; DNA: TGTGCCAGCAGCTTAGACGGTCATCAGCCCCAGCATTTT
V: TRBV28; D: -; J: TRBJ1-2; size: -; CDR3: CASSLKGRYWGYGYTF; DNA: TGTGCCAGCAGTTTAAAGGGACGCTATTGGGGCTATGGCTACACCTTC
V: TRBV2; D: -; J: TRBJ1-1; size: -; CDR3: CASMAGNEAFF; DNA: TGTGCCAGCATGGCGGGGAATGAAGCTTTCTTT
V: TRBV6-6; D: -; J: TRBJ1-1; size: few; CDR3: CASSYSLSAEAFF; DNA: TGTGCCAGCAGTTACTCTTTATCGGCTGAAGCTTTCTTT
V: TRBV5-4; D: TRBD2; J: TRBJ2-7; size: -; CDR3: CASSLSSGARRSYEQYF; DNA: TGTGCCAGCAGCTTAAGCAGCGGGGCTCGACGCTCCTACGAGCAGTACTTC
V: TRBV15; D: -; J: TRBJ2-7; size: -; CDR3: CATSRDSGDFSYEQYF; DNA: TGTGCCACCAGCAGAGATTCGGGAGACTTTTCCTACGAGCAGTACTTC
V: TRBV29-1; D: -; J: TRBJ1-2; size: -; CDR3: CSVAVSRDGDYGYTF; DNA: TGCAGCGTTGCTGTGAGCAGAGATGGAGACTATGGCTACACCTTC
V: TRBV29-1; D: -; J: TRBJ2-1; size: -; CDR3: CSVGGGNREQFF; DNA: TGCAGCGTTGGTGGGGGGAATCGTGAGCAGTTCTTC
V: TRBV5-6; D: -; J: TRBJ2-3; size: few; CDR3: CASSLGGDTQYF; DNA: TGTGCCAGCAGCTTGGGGGGAGATACGCAGTATTTT
V: TRBV25-1; D: -; J: TRBJ1-2; size: -; CDR3: CASSEYRTDGYTF; DNA: TGTGCCAGCAGTGAATATAGGACGGATGGCTACACCTTC
V: TRBV19; D: -; J: TRBJ1-5; size: -; CDR3: CASSMGVFNQPQHF; DNA: TGTGCCAGTAGTATGGGGGTGTTCAATCAGCCCCAGCATTTT
V: TRBV7-9; D: TRBD1; J: TRBJ2-5; size: -; CDR3: CASSPPDREETQYF; DNA: TGTGCCAGCAGCCCCCCGGACAGGGAAGAGACCCAGTACTTC
V: TRBV6-1; D: -; J: TRBJ1-5; size: -; CDR3: CASSELLEADEFTVSNQPQHF; DNA: TGTGCCAGCAGTGAACTTTTGGAGGCAGATGAGTTTACTGTAAGCAATCAGCCCCAGCATTTT